Sequencing of this T cell receptor (beta chain) was carried out in a study of blood T cell repertoires in COVID-19. Background on the study: Acute-phase and convalescent COVID-19 samples originated in the United States, Italy and Spain. T cells, B-cell-depleted T cells, or PBMCs provided the cDNA or gDNA that served as material.

The ends lost 5 bases at V and 9 bases at J; junction bases unmatched: 11. Germline loops: CDR1 SGHAT, CDR2 FQNNGV. The CDR3 is made up of 16 amino acids. Per the original data handling: The assay estimated nucleated cells by amplifying reference gene primers. Assay used: immunoSEQ multiplex PCR; TCRdb lists only in-frame clones, some missing. V and J calls and clone size come straight from that table; D and trimming were deduced from the DNA. Of 110,000 or so clones listed, 85% are singletons. J is TRBJ1-6 and V is TRBV11-2, with 9 bases identical to TRBD1. Sequencing was performed on peripheral blood. The origin of this receptor is a human donor in a cohort sampled during active COVID-19. The CDR3 nucleotides are TGTGCCAGCAGCCGCTCCTTAACAGGGGGCAGTTCACCCCTCCACTTT. Protein sequence: CASSRSLTGGSSPLHF. Complete variable domain (other parts from reference TRBV11-2 and TRBJ1-6): EAGVAQSPRYKIIEKRQSVAFWCNPISGHATLYWYQQILGQGPKLLIQFQNNGVVDDSQLPKDRFSAERLKGVDSTLKIQPAKLEDSAVYLCASSRSLTGGSSPLHFGNGTRLTVT.